One and the same sample provided the 19 T cell receptor beta chains below, sequenced in a study of blood T cell repertoires in COVID-19. Assay: immunoSEQ multiplex PCR; the TCRdb copy retains only in-frame clones and omits some. The sample records about 220,000 clones, over 75% being singletons. The sequenced sample was PBMCs or T cells enriched from blood (not recorded which). The receptors stem from a woman aged 55 to 70 who had recovered from COVID-19.

This clone was seen more than once but under ten times. The chain links TRBV19 to TRBJ1-1; D might be TRBD1 (6 bases). V was pared by 5 bases and J by 7 bases, with 20 bases between. This CDR3 region has 15 residues. Per the germline V gene, CDR1 is LNHDA and CDR2 is SQIVND (reference sequence). The CDR3 loop is CASSAQQGGLGEAFF. The CDR3 nucleotides are TGTGCCAGTAGTGCCCAACAGGGAGGGTTGGGTGAAGCTTTCTTT.

This clone was observed at least ten times. The rearrangement uses TRBV7-2 and TRBJ1-6, with TRBD1 identical over 9 bases. Germline-derived CDR1 and CDR2 are SGHTA and FQGNSA. J was trimmed by 7 bases and V by 5 bases; bases with no gene match: 6. This CDR3 region has 15 residues. The CDR3 sequence: CASSRNRGRNSPLHF. As DNA, the CDR3 is TGTGCCAGCAGCCGGAACAGGGGGCGGAATTCACCCCTCCACTTT.

This chain links TRBV5-1 with TRBJ2-7; D uncertain. Germline V gene data show CDR1 as SGHRS and CDR2 as YFSETQ. V was cut by 1 base and J by 5 bases, with 7 bases left in between. The CDR3 covers 12 residues. CDR3 residues: CASSLIRNEQYF. In nucleotides, the CDR3 is TGCGCCAGCAGCTTGATCAGGAACGAGCAGTACTTC.

This chain joins TRBV4-1 and TRBJ1-1; 7 nucleotides line up with TRBD1. Germline assignment: CDR1 MGHRA and CDR2 YSYEKL. V lost 2 bases to trimming and J lost 2 bases; unmatched junction nucleotides: 11. This CDR3 is 17 amino acids long. CDR3 coding DNA: TGCGCCAGCAGCCAACTGGGGTTTAGGGGGCCTAACACTGAAGCTTTCTTT. Protein product: CASSQLGFRGPNTEAFF.

This chain links TRBV2 with TRBJ2-2; D unresolved. The germline V gene encodes CDR1 SNHLY and CDR2 FYNNEI. CDR3 length: 13 amino acids. Trimming left V 6 bases short and J 5 bases short, with 10 bases between. The CDR3 coding sequence is TGTGCCAGCAGGATCTACCCAACCGGGGAGCTGTTTTTT. This sequence encodes CASRIYPTGELFF.

This clone appeared a single time. The V gene is TRBV7-2, the J gene TRBJ1-2; 8 bases fit TRBD1. Per the germline V gene, CDR1 is SGHTA and CDR2 is FQGNSA. This CDR3 has 14 amino acids. V shed 2 bases, J shed 4 bases, and the junction held 3 bases outside the gene matches. The CDR3 here is CASSLWQGAYGYTF. CDR3 coding DNA: TGTGCCAGCAGCTTATGGCAGGGGGCCTATGGCTACACCTTC.

The chain carries TRBV19 and TRBJ2-1; the match to TRBD1 covers 9 bases. The CDR3 is made up of 17 amino acids. Unmatched junction bases numbered 11, after V lost 3 bases and J lost 5 bases. The germline V gene has CDR1 LNHDA and CDR2 SQIVND (reference sequence). The CDR3 DNA reads TGTGCCAGTAGTATCCTTCTGGGACAGGGACGAAACAATGAGCAGTTCTTC. It translates to CASSILLGQGRNNEQFF. The full variable domain, its missing parts supplied by reference TRBV19 and TRBJ2-1, is DGGITQSPKYLFRKEGQNVTLSCEQNLNHDAMYWYRQDPGQGLRLIYYSQIVNDFQKGDIAEGYSVSREKKESFPLTVTSAQKNPTAFYLCASSILLGQGRNNEQFFGPGTRLTVL.

The genes are TRBV29-1 and TRBJ1-1; 9 bases map to TRBD1. This CDR3 region has 14 residues. CDR1 and CDR2 (germline): SQVTM, ANQGSEA. The V and J ends lost 4 bases and 1 base, in that order; junction bases with no gene match: 4. CDR3 bases: TGCAGCGTTGGGCGGGACAGGGCGAACACTGAAGCTTTCTTT. Protein: CSVGRDRANTEAFF.

The rearrangement links TRBV5-5 to TRBJ2-2, with TRBD1 as a possible D gene (6 bases). V dropped 4 bases and J dropped 0 bases, with 10 bases sitting between them. Germline CDR1 reads SGHKS; CDR2 reads YYEKEE (reference sequence). The CDR3 has 15 residues. For the CDR3, the DNA is TGTGCCAGCAGCCGGACAGTTTCGAACACCGGGGAGCTGTTTTTT. This codes for CASSRTVSNTGELFF.

V is TRBV18 and J is TRBJ1-6; possible D gene TRBD1, 6 bases. Deletions cut 1 base from V and 4 bases from J, with 8 bases between. CDR1 and CDR2 (germline): KGHSH, LQKENI. The CDR3 has 15 residues. CDR3 coding DNA: TGTGCCAGCTCACCACAAGGGGGTTATAATTCACCCCTCCACTTT. Protein product: CASSPQGGYNSPLHF.

V usage is TRBV29-1 and J usage is TRBJ2-1; TRBD2 matches 11 bases. The germline CDR1 and CDR2 sequences are SQVTM and ANQGSEA. This CDR3 region has 14 residues. With 8 bases clipped from V and 1 base from J, the junction kept 4 bases outside the gene matches. CDR3 sequence reads: CSSRTSGSYNEQFF. In DNA, the CDR3 is TGCAGCTCCCGGACTAGCGGGTCCTACAATGAGCAGTTCTTC.

This chain connects TRBV5-1 to TRBJ1-1; D gene uncertain. Germline assignment: CDR1 SGHRS and CDR2 YFSETQ. V was pared by 6 bases and J by 1 base, with 7 bases between. The CDR3 covers 12 residues. CDR3 nucleotides: TGCGCCAGCACCCGGGGGAACACTGAAGCTTTCTTT. Encoded protein: CASTRGNTEAFF.

This chain uses TRBV7-9 with TRBJ2-2, with TRBD1 matching 8 bases. Unmatched junction bases numbered 8, after V lost 3 bases and J lost 5 bases. There are 16 residues in the CDR3. Germline V gene data show CDR1 as SEHNR and CDR2 as FQNEAQ (reference sequence). Here the CDR3 reads CASSFDPGQGTGELFF. As DNA, the CDR3 is TGTGCCAGCAGCTTCGACCCCGGACAGGGTACCGGGGAGCTGTTTTTT. The whole variable domain, filled in from reference TRBV7-9 and TRBJ2-2, reads DTGVSQNPRHKITKRGQNVTFRCDPISEHNRLYWYRQTLGQGPEFLTYFQNEAQLEKSRLLSDRFSAERPKGSFSTLEIQRTEQGDSAMYLCASSFDPGQGTGELFFGEGSRLTVL.

The V gene is TRBV7-9, the J gene TRBJ2-6; possibly TRBD1 for D (5 bases). Germline V gene lookup returns CDR1 SEHNR and CDR2 FQNEAQ (reference sequence). Trimming removed 2 bases at V and 4 bases at J, with 15 bases between. The CDR3 spans 17 residues. The CDR3 is CASSLIQGPEGANVLTF. The CDR3 bases are TGTGCCAGCAGCTTAATTCAGGGCCCTGAGGGGGCCAACGTCCTGACTTTC.

The chain couples TRBV4-1 to TRBJ2-7, with 7 bases that match TRBD1. The CDR3 runs to 15 residues. J gave up 2 bases and V 3 bases, and 7 bases lay outside the gene matches. Germline-derived CDR1 and CDR2 are MGHRA and YSYEKL. CDR3 DNA: TGCGCCAGCAGCCAGACAGGGATAGGGACCTACGAGCAGTACTTC. It yields the protein CASSQTGIGTYEQYF.

This chain links TRBV6-2 or TRBV6-3 with TRBJ2-3, with 10 positions matching TRBD2. The CDR3 spans 16 residues. The germline CDR1 and CDR2 sequences are MNHEY and SVGEGT. V shed 4 bases and J 3 bases; nucleotides not matched to a gene: 7. DNA for the CDR3: TGTGCCAGCAGTTCGGATACTAGCGGGGAAACAGATACGCAGTATTTT. It yields the protein CASSSDTSGETDTQYF.

The chain uses TRBV27 and TRBJ2-1; 7 bases are shared with TRBD1. The CDR3 is 15 amino acids. Germline V gene lookup returns CDR1 MNHEY and CDR2 SMNVEV (reference sequence). With 5 bases clipped from V and 3 bases from J, the junction kept 7 bases outside the gene matches. The CDR3 reads CASSQQGVNYNEQFF. Here the CDR3 DNA reads TGTGCCAGCAGTCAGCAGGGGGTAAACTACAATGAGCAGTTCTTC.

V and J are TRBV19 and TRBJ1-4; D unresolved. The CDR3 covers 15 residues. Germline CDR1 and CDR2: LNHDA and SQIVND (reference sequence). With 3 bases removed from V and 0 bases from J, the gap between germline ends came to 8 bases. In DNA form, the CDR3 reads TGTGCCAGTAGTATTGGGAGTGCAACTAATGAAAAACTGTTTTTT. Translated, it gives CASSIGSATNEKLFF.

Only one count was recorded for this clone. This sequence joins TRBV27 and TRBJ1-2; 9 bases fit TRBD1. In germline, CDR1 is MNHEY, CDR2 SMNVEV (reference sequence). V was clipped by 4 bases and J by 2 bases; unmatched bases: 2. The CDR3 is made up of 14 amino acids. The CDR3 DNA reads TGTGCCAGCAGTTCCGGACAGGGGAACTATGGCTACACCTTC. Residues: CASSSGQGNYGYTF.